This T cell receptor (beta chain) was sequenced during a study of tumor-infiltrating lymphocytes in primary liver carcinoma. With 500 ng total RNA as template and a constant-region primer, TCR beta cDNA was made. Three nested multiplex PCR rounds of slightly modified ARM-PCR generated TCR beta libraries. TRBV1-TRBV30 forward primers paired with a C-beta reverse primer drove the first two PCR rounds, about 10 cycles each. MiXCR, run by TCRdb on the multiplex PCR reads, gives a single entry per CDR3 protein. The sample shows over 75,000 distinct CDR3 sequences, roughly 70% of them seen only once. As concerns this clonotype: Since a much larger clone is just one base distant, this may be a read error.

Co-extracting RNA and DNA was done with 20-30 mg of unsorted bulk tissue as input. CDR1 and CDR2 from the germline V gene are SGHVS and FQNEAQ. Trimming removed 5 bases from V and 4 bases from J, with 18 bases in between. The CDR3 loop spans 16 amino acids. This TCR came from a man aged 40-55 years with primary liver carcinoma and hepatitis B virus infection. The chain carries TRBV7-8 and TRBJ2-1, with D possibly TRBD1 on 6 matching bases. Sample: tumor-adjacent normal liver tissue. The CDR3 is CASSPFIGTPYNEQFF. In DNA, the CDR3 is TGTGCCAGCAGCCCTTTTATCGGGACACCTTACAATGAGCAGTTCTTC.